One and the same sample provided the 32 T cell receptor beta chains below, sequenced in a study of blood T cell repertoires in COVID-19. Method: immunoSEQ multiplex PCR; TCRdb's copy keeps in-frame clones and lacks some. This repertoire shows roughly 140,000 clones, roughly 85% found once; its top ten account for around 8%. Sequencing was performed on peripheral blood. All receptors come from a woman aged 55-69 years with COVID-19, enrolled during active disease.

This clone was observed a few times. The chain has TRBV9 and TRBJ1-3; D uncertain. Looked up from germline, CDR1 is SGDLS and CDR2 is YYNGEE. The CDR3 sequence is 14 residues long. V dropped 1 base and J dropped 3 bases, with 8 bases sitting between them. The CDR3 DNA reads as TGTGCCAGCAGCGTAAATCAGGATGGAAACACCATATATTTT. Protein product: CASSVNQDGNTIYF.

This clone has just a few counts. The gene calls are TRBV5-6 and TRBJ2-1, with D possibly matching TRBD1 (6 bases). Germline-derived CDR1 and CDR2 are SGHDT and YYEEEE. There are 15 residues in the CDR3. The V end lost 1 base, the J end lost 5 bases, and 13 bases lay between the germline ends. Here the CDR3 reads CASSLKLWGHNEQFF. CDR3 DNA: TGTGCCAGCAGCTTGAAGCTTTGGGGGCACAATGAGCAGTTCTTC.

The CDR3 DNA sequence: TGTGCCAGCTCTCCCGCAGGGGGGCGTCTCTATGGCTACACCTTC. Amino acids: CASSPAGGRLYGYTF. The V call is TRBV18, the J call TRBJ1-2, with 7 nucleotides matching TRBD1. The ends lost 6 bases at V and 4 bases at J; junction bases unmatched: 11. This CDR3 region has 15 residues. Germline V gene data show CDR1 as KGHSH and CDR2 as LQKENI.

V gene TRBV19 combines with J gene TRBJ1-5, with 7 bases fitting TRBD1. With V trimmed by 7 bases and J by 6 bases, 3 bases remained unmatched. The CDR3 has 12 amino acids. From germline, CDR1 is LNHDA and CDR2 SQIVND (reference sequence). Here the CDR3 reads CASNRGVQPQHF. CDR3 bases: TGTGCCAGTAACAGGGGAGTTCAGCCCCAGCATTTT. The full variable domain, its missing parts supplied by reference TRBV19 and TRBJ1-5, is DGGITQSPKYLFRKEGQNVTLSCEQNLNHDAMYWYRQDPGQGLRLIYYSQIVNDFQKGDIAEGYSVSREKKESFPLTVTSAQKNPTAFYLCASNRGVQPQHFGDGTRLSIL.

The rearrangement links TRBV3-1 (or the pseudogene TRBV3-2) to TRBJ2-1; 8 nucleotides agree with TRBD1. The CDR3 runs to 15 residues. V was clipped by 3 bases and J by 6 bases; unmatched bases: 7. The V gene's germline CDR1 is LGHDT and CDR2 YNNKEL (reference sequence). The CDR3 protein is CASSQDRVVGNEQFF. The CDR3 coding sequence is TGTGCCAGCAGCCAGGACAGGGTGGTAGGCAATGAGCAGTTCTTC.

This chain uses TRBV5-1 with TRBJ2-2; D might be TRBD1 (8 bases). The germline V and J ends were trimmed by 4 bases and 3 bases, with 13 bases remaining between them. Germline CDR1 and CDR2: SGHRS and YFSETQ. The CDR3 covers 15 residues. CDR3 amino acids: CASSITGGDTGELFF. The CDR3 nucleotides are TGCGCCAGCAGCATAACAGGGGGGGACACCGGGGAGCTGTTTTTT. Complete variable domain (other parts from reference TRBV5-1 and TRBJ2-2): KAGVTQTPRYLIKTRGQQVTLSCSPISGHRSVSWYQQTPGQGLQFLFEYFSETQRNKGNFPGRFSGRQFSNSRSEMNVSTLELGDSALYLCASSITGGDTGELFFGEGSRLTVL.

This clone appeared a few times. This chain joins TRBV25-1 and TRBJ1-2; TRBD1 is a possible D gene (6 bases). CDR3 size: 14 residues. The germline V gene encodes CDR1 MGHDK and CDR2 SYGVNS. V gave up 3 bases and J gave up 2 bases, with 10 bases separating them. The CDR3 DNA sequence: TGTGCCAGCAGTGACCCAGGGGAAAACTATGGCTACACCTTC. Its protein is CASSDPGENYGYTF.

The CDR3 sequence: CASSYDTFYGYTF. DNA of the CDR3: TGTGCCAGCAGTTACGACACCTTCTATGGCTACACCTTC. The V call is TRBV6-2 or TRBV6-3, the J call TRBJ1-2, with D uncertain. Germline CDR1 is MNHEY and CDR2 is SVGEGT. V was shortened by 2 bases and J by 4 bases, with 8 bases between the two germline ends. The CDR3 has 13 residues.

The chain carries TRBV6-5 and TRBJ1-4, with 10 bases that match TRBD1. Germline CDR1 is MNHEY and CDR2 is SVGAGI. After removal of 1 base from V and 6 bases from J, the junction contained 2 bases not matched to a gene. This CDR3 is 15 amino acids long. The CDR3 DNA sequence: TGTGCCAGCAGTTACTATGGGACAGGGGATGAAAAACTGTTTTTT. Protein sequence: CASSYYGTGDEKLFF.

The chain recombines TRBV4-2 with TRBJ2-3; TRBD2 matches 7 bases. CDR1 LGHNA and CDR2 YNFKEQ come from the germline V gene. This CDR3 has 16 residues. Trimming cost V 1 base and J 0 bases; bases outside gene matches: 4. The CDR3, as DNA: TGTGCCAGCAGCCAAGGAGCAGCGGGGAGCACAGATACGCAGTATTTT. This sequence encodes CASSQGAAGSTDTQYF.

The chain links TRBV2 to TRBJ1-4; D not resolved. Germline CDR1 is SNHLY and CDR2 is FYNNEI. The CDR3 extends over 15 amino acids. Trimming removed 6 bases from V and 4 bases from J, with 15 bases in between. CDR3 DNA sequence: TGTGCCAGCAGGGCCGAGGGCAGACATAATGAAAAACTGTTTTTT. Amino acid sequence: CASRAEGRHNEKLFF. Together with reference TRBV2 and TRBJ1-4, the CDR3 gives the full variable domain: EPEVTQTPSHQVTQMGQEVILRCVPISNHLYFYWYRQILGQKVEFLVSFYNNEISEKSEIFDDQFSVERPDGSNFTLKIRSTKLEDSAMYFCASRAEGRHNEKLFFGSGTQLSVL.

The CDR3 nucleotides are TGTGCCAGCCATATACAGACCTACGAGCAGTACTTC. Protein product: CASHIQTYEQYF. V is TRBV2 and J is TRBJ2-7, with D unclear. CDR3 length: 12 amino acids. Deletions cut 8 bases from V and 2 bases from J, with 10 bases between. CDR1 and CDR2 (germline): SNHLY, FYNNEI.

The V gene is TRBV18, the J gene TRBJ1-4, with a tentative D call TRBD1 (6 bases). V was clipped by 3 bases and J by 7 bases, with 12 bases between them. Germline values: CDR1 KGHSH, CDR2 LQKENI. The CDR3 is 14 amino acids. The CDR3 DNA follows: TGTGCCAGCTCACCGGGGGCAGGGCGTGAAAAACTGTTTTTT. Encoded protein: CASSPGAGREKLFF. The full variable domain, with the rest looked up from reference TRBV18 and TRBJ1-4, is NAGVMQNPRHLVRRRGQEARLRCSPMKGHSHVYWYRQLPEEGLKFMVYLQKENIIDESGMPKERFSAEFPKEGPSILRIQQVVRGDSAAYFCASSPGAGREKLFFGSGTQLSVL.

The chain couples TRBV11-3 to TRBJ2-1, with 7 positions matching TRBD2. This CDR3 comprises 18 residues. Trimming cost V 0 bases and J 6 bases; bases outside gene matches: 14. The germline V gene encodes CDR1 SGHNT and CDR2 YENEEA. The CDR3 protein is CASSLDMSGRGSPNEQFF. The CDR3, as DNA: TGTGCCAGCAGCTTAGATATGAGTGGGCGGGGGTCACCCAATGAGCAGTTCTTC.

J is TRBJ2-5 and V is TRBV9; D is possibly TRBD2 (5 bases). V was trimmed by 0 bases and J by 3 bases, leaving 6 bases between them. The CDR3 has 13 residues. Germline V gene lookup returns CDR1 SGDLS and CDR2 YYNGEE. CDR3: CASSVVEEETQYF. CDR3 nucleotides: TGTGCCAGCAGCGTAGTGGAGGAAGAGACCCAGTACTTC.

This clone has a single count. The chain is built from TRBV5-3 and TRBJ1-6; no firm D call. TRBV5-3 is known as an ORF, though its function is uncertain. V lost 8 bases, J lost 9 bases, and 9 bases lay in between. The CDR3 extends over 11 amino acids. As DNA, the CDR3 is TGTGCCAGGAGAGGAGGTTCACCCCTCCACTTT. Protein: CARRGGSPLHF.

This clone appeared a single time. The J gene is TRBJ1-6, the V gene TRBV18; 8 nucleotides line up with TRBD1. Germline lookup yields CDR1 KGHSH and CDR2 LQKENI. Unmatched junction bases numbered 12, after V lost 3 bases and J lost 8 bases. The CDR3 extends over 17 amino acids. In DNA form, the CDR3 reads TGTGCCAGCTCACCCACGGACAGGGTTACGCCCTATTCACCCCTCCACTTT. Its translation is CASSPTDRVTPYSPLHF. Full variable domain (rest looked up from reference TRBV18 and TRBJ1-6): NAGVMQNPRHLVRRRGQEARLRCSPMKGHSHVYWYRQLPEEGLKFMVYLQKENIIDESGMPKERFSAEFPKEGPSILRIQQVVRGDSAAYFCASSPTDRVTPYSPLHFGNGTRLTVT.

The chain couples TRBV15 to TRBJ2-1, with TRBD2 as a possible D gene (6 bases). V was pared by 0 bases and J by 6 bases, with 9 bases between. In germline, CDR1 is LNHNV, CDR2 YYDKDF (reference sequence). CDR3 length: 14 amino acids. CDR3 nucleotides: TGTGCCACCAGCAGAGATGCGGGGTTCAATGAGCAGTTCTTC. It is translated as CATSRDAGFNEQFF.

The chain recombines TRBV23-1 with TRBJ2-5, with 13 bases aligning to TRBD2. TRBV23-1 is an open reading frame, and its role is uncertain. V was clipped by 8 bases and J by 4 bases; unmatched bases: 4. CDR3 size: 14 residues. The CDR3 DNA sequence: TGCGCCAGCGGCCGGACTAGCGGGAGAGAGACCCAGTACTTC. It yields the protein CASGRTSGRETQYF.

The CDR3 nucleotides are TGTGCCAGCAGTTACTCTCTTACGAGTGCAACTAATGAAAAACTGTTTTTT. Its protein product is CASSYSLTSATNEKLFF. The J gene is TRBJ1-4, the V gene TRBV6-2 or TRBV6-3; D remains unclear. V gave up 0 bases and J gave up 0 bases, with 11 bases separating them. The CDR3 covers 17 residues. CDR1 MNHEY and CDR2 SVGEGT come from the germline V gene.

J is TRBJ1-1 and V is TRBV4-2; 9 bases match TRBD1. The germline CDR1 and CDR2 sequences are LGHNA and YNFKEQ. This CDR3 region has 15 residues. V lost 1 base, J lost 4 bases, and 4 bases stayed unmatched. In nucleotides, the CDR3 is TGTGCCAGCAGCCAAGCGGGACAGGGCTCCACTGAAGCTTTCTTT. It is translated as CASSQAGQGSTEAFF.

V and J are TRBV19 and TRBJ2-5; possibly TRBD1 for D (7 bases). The germline V and J ends were trimmed by 10 bases and 7 bases, with 13 bases remaining between them. This CDR3 region has 11 residues. Germline V gene sequence: CDR1 LNHDA, CDR2 SQIVND (reference sequence). The CDR3 region is CATSQGGTQYF. CDR3 DNA sequence: TGTGCCACCAGTCAGGGGGGGACCCAGTACTTC.

V is TRBV12-5 and J is TRBJ2-4; 9 bases agree with TRBD1. Germline assignment: CDR1 LGHNT and CDR2 FRNRAP. This CDR3 comprises 17 residues. V lost 1 base to trimming and J lost 5 bases; unmatched junction nucleotides: 9. CDR3 region: CASGLGPGTGLENIQYF. CDR3 nucleotides: TGTGCTAGTGGTTTGGGGCCCGGGACAGGGTTGGAAAACATTCAGTACTTC.

J is TRBJ2-1 and V is TRBV5-3; D not resolved. TRBV5-3 counts as an open reading frame of uncertain function. The CDR3 totals 15 residues. V lost 2 bases and J 8 bases, leaving 17 bases between the germline ends. CDR3 DNA: TGTGCCAGAAGCTTCCACAGAGACGATGACCATGAGCAGTTCTTC. Translation: CARSFHRDDDHEQFF.

This chain connects TRBV30 to TRBJ2-1, with 14 bases matching TRBD2. V lost 1 base and J lost 10; bases outside the gene matches: 0. Germline CDR1 and CDR2: GTSNPN and SVGIG (reference sequence). The CDR3 runs to 13 residues. CDR3: CAWSGTSGGEQFF. The CDR3, as DNA: TGTGCCTGGAGTGGGACTAGCGGGGGGGAGCAGTTCTTC.

V usage is TRBV6-5 and J usage is TRBJ1-2; D gene unclear. In germline, CDR1 is MNHEY, CDR2 SVGAGI. This CDR3 is 15 amino acids long. V shed 5 bases and J shed 3 bases, with 16 bases lying between them. The CDR3: CASSPRLKWDYGYTF. The CDR3 DNA sequence: TGTGCCAGCAGTCCTCGACTCAAGTGGGACTATGGCTACACCTTC.

The chain employs TRBV3-1 (or the pseudogene TRBV3-2) and TRBJ1-2, with D maybe TRBD1 (5 bases). Germline CDR1 reads LGHDT; CDR2 reads YNNKEL (reference sequence). V lost 4 bases and J lost 7, with 10 bases in between. The CDR3 spans 12 residues. The CDR3 coding sequence is TGTGCCAGCAGCCGCCCGGGGGTTGGCTACACCTTC. Residues: CASSRPGVGYTF.

There are a few counts of this clone. V and J are TRBV4-2 and TRBJ2-2; TRBD2 matches at 15 bases. The CDR3 sequence is 16 residues long. V was pared by 6 bases and J by 8 bases, with 7 bases of the junction left unmatched. Germline lookup yields CDR1 LGHNA and CDR2 YNFKEQ. Written as DNA, the CDR3 is TGTGCCAGCAGAACCGGACTAGCGGGGGGGACTGGGGAGCTGTTTTTT. Translating it yields CASRTGLAGGTGELFF.

The rearrangement joins TRBV4-1 to TRBJ1-4; no definite D call. The CDR3 extends over 14 amino acids. V was cut by 2 bases and J by 5 bases, with 9 bases left in between. Germline V CDR1 and CDR2: MGHRA, YSYEKL. The CDR3 nucleotides are TGCGCCAGCAGCCAACAAAGCCGAAATGAAAAACTGTTTTTT. This codes for CASSQQSRNEKLFF.

The V and J genes are TRBV19 and TRBJ1-3; D possibly corresponds to TRBD1 (6 bases). In germline, CDR1 is LNHDA, CDR2 SQIVND (reference sequence). V was clipped by 5 bases and J by 4 bases, with 15 bases between them. The CDR3 has 15 residues. The CDR3 region has the DNA TGTGCCAGTAGTCTCGACAGGATGGAGGGAAACACCATATATTTT. Translation gives CASSLDRMEGNTIYF.

The V gene is TRBV27, the J gene TRBJ1-5; 9 nucleotides align to TRBD1. Germline CDR1 reads MNHEY; CDR2 reads SMNVEV (reference sequence). Trimming removed 0 bases from V and 3 bases from J; junction bases left unmatched: 6. There are 17 residues in the CDR3. The DNA for the CDR3 is TGTGCCAGCAGTTTATCGGTAGGGACAGGGTACAATCAGCCCCAGCATTTT. Its translation: CASSLSVGTGYNQPQHF.

The chain has TRBV2 and TRBJ2-3, with 8 nucleotides matching TRBD2. This CDR3 has 14 amino acids. After removal of 6 bases from V and 1 base from J, the junction contained 3 bases not matched to a gene. Germline CDR1 is SNHLY and CDR2 is FYNNEI. CDR3 region: CASREGLGTDTQYF. The DNA of the CDR3 is TGTGCCAGCAGGGAGGGACTAGGCACAGATACGCAGTATTTT.